These T cell receptor beta chains were read from a single sample in a study of T cells in Graves' hyperthyroidism and ophthalmopathy. TCRdb fed the multiplex PCR reads into MiXCR, producing one record per CDR3 protein. The sample has about 600,000 distinct CDR3 sequences; about a sixth are singletons. Source material: blood. The receptors originated from a woman aged 35 to 49 with Graves' ophthalmopathy. Each CDR3 is given with its conserved first and last residue. The order of the fields is V gene, clone size, D gene, J gene, CDR3 protein, CDR3 DNA. D genes are given only for firm matches. The size field is filled for only some rows; it gives once, few, many or a size class.

TRBV29-1,many,-,TRBJ2-6,CSVRQGGGANVLTF,TGCAGCGTCAGGCAGGGCGGTGGGGCCAACGTCCTGACTTTC
TRBV20-1,many,TRBD2,TRBJ2-7,CSARGAGGTYEQYF,TGCAGTGCTAGAGGAGCGGGAGGGACCTACGAGCAGTACTTC
TRBV5-1,many,-,TRBJ2-3,CASSIVQVRGADTQYF,TGCGCCAGCAGCATTGTACAGGTCCGCGGGGCAGATACGCAGTATTTT
TRBV27,many,-,TRBJ2-3,CASSAAAFSTQYF,TGTGCCAGCAGTGCGGCCGCTTTCTCTACGCAGTATTTT
TRBV12-3/TRBV12-4,many,TRBD1,TRBJ1-5,CASSRQGVWQPQHF,TGTGCCAGCAGTCGACAGGGGGTCTGGCAGCCCCAGCATTTT
TRBV6-1,few,-,TRBJ2-1,CASFEPGGPRDEQFF,TGTGCCAGCTTCGAGCCAGGGGGGCCGAGGGATGAGCAGTTCTTC
TRBV2,many,-,TRBJ1-5,CAGRQYSNQPQHF,TGTGCCGGCCGACAGTATAGCAATCAGCCCCAGCATTTT
TRBV2,few,-,TRBJ2-2,CASSTPFLRGGENTGELFF,TGTGCCAGCAGTACCCCCTTTTTGCGAGGGGGGGAGAACACCGGGGAGCTGTTTTTT
TRBV7-9,-,TRBD2,TRBJ2-3,CASSSSGAQYF,TGTGCCAGCAGCTCTAGCGGGGCGCAGTATTTT
TRBV5-1,few,-,TRBJ2-7,CASSFTRAAGTYEQYF,TGCGCCAGCAGCTTTACCCGGGCCGCAGGGACTTACGAGCAGTACTTC
TRBV9,few,TRBD2,TRBJ2-1,CASSAGMEASGAYNEQFF,TGTGCCAGCAGCGCAGGAATGGAGGCTAGCGGAGCTTACAATGAGCAGTTCTTC
TRBV6-1,-,-,TRBJ1-6,CASSESQVGGSPLHF,TGTGCCAGCAGTGAATCCCAGGTCGGGGGTTCACCCCTCCACTTT
TRBV7-9,-,-,TRBJ2-5,CASSLVGNPQETQYF,TGTGCCAGCAGCTTAGTAGGGAACCCGCAAGAGACCCAGTACTTC
TRBV2,many,-,TRBJ1-3,CASSEGHTGNTIYF,TGTGCCAGCAGTGAAGGCCATACTGGAAACACCATATATTTT
TRBV4-1,few,TRBD2,TRBJ2-1,CASSQGLYGGRGNEQFF,TGCGCCAGCAGCCAAGGGTTGTATGGCGGGAGGGGTAATGAGCAGTTCTTC
TRBV7-3,once,TRBD2,TRBJ2-1,CASSRIAGGAGRNEQFF,TGTGCCAGCAGCCGCATAGCGGGGGGGGCTGGTCGGAATGAGCAGTTCTTC
TRBV18,many,-,TRBJ2-3,CASSTGASGRTDTQYF,TGTGCCAGCTCAACGGGGGCTAGCGGACGCACAGATACGCAGTATTTT
TRBV7-2,many,-,TRBJ2-1,CASSLGSGFNEQFF,TGTGCCAGCAGCTTAGGGTCCGGGTTCAATGAGCAGTTCTTC
TRBV12-3/TRBV12-4,once,-,TRBJ2-3,CASMVTDAQYF,TGTGCCAGCATGGTTACAGATGCGCAGTATTTT
TRBV7-8,-,-,TRBJ1-4,CASSLEAHRVGLFF,TGTGCCAGCAGCTTAGAGGCCCACAGGGTTGGACTGTTTTTT
TRBV7-9,few,-,TRBJ2-3,CAGSYRGGDTDTQYF,TGTGCCGGCAGTTACCGAGGGGGAGACACAGATACGCAGTATTTT
TRBV7-6,few,-,TRBJ2-2,CASSLDRGISTGELFF,TGTGCCAGCAGCTTAGATAGGGGGATTAGCACCGGGGAGCTGTTTTTT
TRBV5-1,-,-,TRBJ1-1,CASSKETESEAFF,TGCGCCAGCAGCAAAGAAACAGAGTCTGAAGCTTTCTTT
TRBV6-1,few,-,TRBJ1-6,CASKKDWDSPLHF,TGTGCCAGCAAGAAGGATTGGGATTCACCCCTCCACTTT
TRBV12-3/TRBV12-4,-,TRBD1,TRBJ2-4,CVSSPQGTVAKNIQYF,TGTGTCAGCAGTCCACAGGGGACGGTAGCCAAAAACATTCAGTACTTC
TRBV20-1,few,TRBD2,TRBJ2-2,CSASRTSGSYGELFF,TGCAGTGCTAGTAGGACTAGCGGGAGTTACGGGGAGCTGTTTTTT
TRBV12-3/TRBV12-4,-,-,TRBJ2-1,CASSSVAGGMNEQFF,TGTGCCAGCAGTTCCGTAGCAGGGGGGATGAATGAGCAGTTCTTC
TRBV6-1,few,-,TRBJ1-6,CASSEGSHSPLHF,TGTGCCAGCAGTGAGGGCAGTCATTCACCCCTCCACTTT
TRBV7-9,many,TRBD2,TRBJ2-5,CASSSSVTSGIHETQYF,TGTGCCAGCAGCTCTAGCGTAACTAGCGGGATTCATGAGACCCAGTACTTC
TRBV27,-,-,TRBJ1-2,CASSLRGLGNYGYTF,TGTGCCAGCAGTTTACGCGGGCTAGGGAACTATGGCTACACCTTC
TRBV25-1,many,-,TRBJ1-1,CASRYRPNTEAFF,TGTGCCAGCAGATACAGGCCGAACACTGAAGCTTTCTTT
TRBV5-1,many,-,TRBJ2-7,CASSLVVGADEQYF,TGCGCCAGCAGCTTGGTTGTCGGGGCGGACGAGCAGTACTTC
TRBV28,-,-,TRBJ2-1,CASSGPGNEQFF,TGTGCCAGCAGCGGCCCGGGCAATGAGCAGTTCTTC
TRBV20-1,-,TRBD1,TRBJ1-6,CSARDATTGAYNSPLHF,TGCAGTGCTAGAGATGCTACCACAGGGGCCTATAATTCACCCCTCCACTTT
TRBV29-1,-,-,TRBJ2-5,CSVDHPAGETQYF,TGCAGCGTTGATCACCCCGCCGGGGAGACCCAGTACTTC
TRBV29-1,-,TRBD2,TRBJ2-3,CSVLKREVFGPDTQYF,TGCAGCGTTCTAAAGCGGGAGGTATTCGGGCCAGATACGCAGTATTTT
TRBV12-3/TRBV12-4,-,TRBD1,TRBJ1-4,CASRNRGQANEKLFF,TGTGCCAGCAGAAACCGCGGACAGGCTAATGAAAAACTGTTTTTT
TRBV6-1,many,-,TRBJ1-1,CASSESVTVTEAFF,TGTGCCAGCAGTGAAAGCGTGACAGTCACTGAAGCTTTCTTT
TRBV28,many,-,TRBJ1-1,CASTSRDGYTEAFF,TGTGCCAGCACGAGCCGGGACGGATACACTGAAGCTTTCTTT
TRBV20-1,many,TRBD1,TRBJ2-7,CSASRTGDGVVVYEQYF,TGCAGTGCTAGCAGGACAGGGGATGGGGTCGTTGTGTACGAGCAGTACTTC
TRBV19,-,-,TRBJ1-2,CASTDRKYGGYTF,TGTGCCAGTACCGATCGTAAATACGGTGGCTACACCTTC
TRBV11-2,many,-,TRBJ2-3,CATSPLVGGFTDTQYF,TGTGCCACCTCTCCCTTGGTTGGGGGGTTCACAGATACGCAGTATTTT
TRBV28,many,-,TRBJ1-4,CASRDPDSPFEKLFF,TGTGCCAGCAGGGATCCGGACTCACCGTTCGAAAAACTGTTTTTT
TRBV12-3/TRBV12-4,-,-,TRBJ1-2,CASSLGLGDGYTF,TGTGCCAGCAGCTTAGGCCTGGGGGATGGCTACACCTTC
TRBV6-1,many,-,TRBJ1-2,CASRGRIYGYTF,TGTGCCAGCAGGGGACGGATCTATGGCTACACCTTC
TRBV11-2,many,-,TRBJ2-7,CASSFTETYEQYF,TGTGCCAGCAGCTTCACAGAGACCTACGAGCAGTACTTC
TRBV28,many,TRBD2,TRBJ2-3,CASSTSGTSSTQYF,TGTGCCAGCAGCACCAGCGGGACCTCAAGTACGCAGTATTTT
TRBV20-1,-,TRBD1,TRBJ1-5,CSATGGGGNQPQHF,TGCAGTGCTACAGGGGGCGGGGGCAATCAGCCCCAGCATTTT
TRBV9,once,-,TRBJ1-4,CASSVTVSTEKLFF,TGTGCCAGCAGCGTAACCGTTTCGACTGAAAAACTGTTTTTT
TRBV7-8,few,-,TRBJ2-5,CASSPTVAPETQYF,TGTGCCAGCAGCCCGACTGTCGCCCCGGAGACCCAGTACTTC
TRBV28,-,-,TRBJ1-3,CASRPTGDTGNTIYF,TGTGCCAGCCGTCCCACGGGTGACACTGGAAACACCATATATTTT
TRBV5-1,once,-,TRBJ2-1,CASSLLALSDNEQFF,TGCGCCAGCAGCTTGCTAGCCCTCAGCGACAATGAGCAGTTCTTC
TRBV5-1,-,-,TRBJ1-1,CASSLDPFVIGNTEAFF,TGCGCCAGCAGCTTGGACCCGTTTGTGATCGGGAACACTGAAGCTTTCTTT
TRBV28,-,-,TRBJ1-2,CASSAPPAGGSSNGYTF,TGTGCCAGCAGTGCCCCTCCTGCGGGGGGATCCTCAAATGGCTACACCTTC
TRBV7-9,few,-,TRBJ2-2,CASSLKGIATNTGELFF,TGTGCCAGCAGCCTCAAAGGGATAGCAACGAACACCGGGGAGCTGTTTTTT
TRBV20-1,-,-,TRBJ2-1,CSAEGTYNEQFF,TGCAGTGCTGAGGGGACTTACAATGAGCAGTTCTTC
TRBV30,few,TRBD1,TRBJ2-1,CAWSTGTGDEQFF,TGTGCCTGGAGTACGGGGACAGGGGATGAGCAGTTCTTC
TRBV28,many,TRBD2,TRBJ2-1,CASSPGTSGEQFF,TGTGCCAGCAGTCCGGGGACTAGCGGTGAGCAGTTCTTC
TRBV2,-,-,TRBJ2-7,CASRKLARYEQYF,TGTGCCAGCAGGAAACTAGCTCGCTACGAGCAGTACTTC